A selection of T cell receptor beta chains follows, all from one sample in a study of CXCR3-negative and CXCR3-positive naive CD8 T cells. TCRdb re-called the 5' RACE reads and gives one entry per CDR3 protein, without DNA. The repertoire table contains about 130,000 distinct CDR3 sequences. Sequenced input: naive CXCR3- CD8+ T cells from blood. The source is a human donor in good health. Some clones in this sample may be carry-over from other donors' samples. CDR3s include the opening cysteine and the closing phenylalanine or tryptophan. Each record gives: CDR3 length, J gene, V gene, CDR3 protein.

>14|TRBJ2-3|TRBV2
CASSEGLSPDTQYF
>12|TRBJ1-2|TRBV4-1
CASSQANYGYTF
>16|TRBJ2-7|TRBV7-9
CASSSPGDRGGYEQYF
>13|TRBJ1-1|TRBV27
CASSWDTYTEAFF
>14|TRBJ2-1|TRBV28
CASSLQGRNIEQFF
>15|TRBJ2-7|TRBV28
CASSFHGVSSYEQYF
>14|TRBJ2-4|TRBV12-2
CASRLPGTENIQYF
>16|TRBJ2-5|TRBV21-1
CASSNRAGSLRETQYF
>15|TRBJ2-3|TRBV6-5
CASSPYGGFTDTQYF
>16|TRBJ2-1|TRBV19
CASSWRVSRSYNEQFF
>16|TRBJ2-1|TRBV19
CASSIGPGQGWNEQFF
>15|TRBJ2-1|TRBV5-6
CASSSVGHHYNEQFF
>15|TRBJ2-5|TRBV13
CASSPRTSLRETQYF
>14|TRBJ2-1|TRBV5-5
CASSLWRENNEQFF
>15|TRBJ2-3|TRBV29-1
CSIHRDRGQTDTQYF
>16|TRBJ1-1|TRBV20-1
CSARATGGPGIKEAFF
>15|TRBJ2-1|TRBV4-2
CASSQDSTVNNEQFF
>12|TRBJ2-3|TRBV29-1
CSVETETDTQYF
>12|TRBJ1-1|TRBV28
CASSPTNTEAFF
>11|TRBJ1-2|TRBV29-1
CSVPSGNGYTF
>15|TRBJ2-3|TRBV12-3/TRBV12-4
CASTQSSGGTDTQYF
>11|TRBJ2-2|TRBV12-3/TRBV12-4
CASGGAGELFF
>15|TRBJ1-2|TRBV29-1
CSVPLGALTNYGYTF
>14|TRBJ2-3|TRBV5-4
CASSSGLASDTQYF
>13|TRBJ2-7|TRBV12-3/TRBV12-4
CASSRGGGYEQYF
>15|TRBJ1-1|TRBV6-5
CASSYADGWDTEAFF
>17|TRBJ2-1|TRBV4-1
CASSLLAGGNSYNEQFF
>15|TRBJ2-7|TRBV9
CASSAGQGADYEQYF
>14|TRBJ2-7|TRBV7-9
CASSPSSGEFEQYF
>12|TRBJ1-1|TRBV5-1
CASEGQNTEAFF
>11|TRBJ2-7|TRBV29-1
CSVRDGYEQYF
>13|TRBJ2-7|TRBV5-1
CASSYQTGNEQYF
>11|TRBJ1-1|TRBV11-2
CASSRNTEAFF
>15|TRBJ2-7|TRBV5-1
CASSFLGITYEWQYF
>14|TRBJ1-1|TRBV13
CASSLGRPGTEAFF
>14|TRBJ2-7|TRBV30
CAWSVLAGSGEQYF
>16|TRBJ2-2|TRBV6-5
CASSYSSRGNTGELFF
>15|TRBJ2-1|TRBV6-2/TRBV6-3
CASTPGLASYNEQFF
>16|TRBJ2-1|TRBV7-9
CASTPRGEGMENEQFF
>15|TRBJ1-5|TRBV9
CASGKGPGKRQPQHF
>14|TRBJ2-7|TRBV5-1
CASSPRDYSYEQYF
>15|TRBJ2-1|TRBV19
CASSISAGVADEQFF
>15|TRBJ1-1|TRBV12-3/TRBV12-4
CASSPWTGERAEAFF
>13|TRBJ2-2|TRBV7-9
CASSPVDTGELFF
>15|TRBJ2-3|TRBV7-9
CASSLAGEPTDTQYF
>14|TRBJ1-1|TRBV28
CASSRQGLNTEAFF